This TCR beta chain was sequenced in a study of blood T cell repertoires in COVID-19. Trimming shortened V by 5 bases and J by 4 bases, and 8 bases separated the two germline ends. The CDR3 length is 12 residues. The germline V gene encodes CDR1 LNHNV and CDR2 YYDKDF (reference sequence). The table came from immunoSEQ multiplex PCR; TCRdb's copy has only in-frame clones and leaves some out. The data contain approximately 35,000 clones, around 87% of them singletons. V gene TRBV15 combines with J gene TRBJ2-5; unclear D gene. The sequence was obtained from a human donor in a cohort sampled during active COVID-19. Sequences were obtained from peripheral blood. CDR3 nucleotide sequence: TGTGCCACCAGCGCAGTCACAGAGACCCAGTACTTC. Translating it yields CATSAVTETQYF.